This T cell receptor (beta chain) was sequenced for a study of blood T cells in healthy people across ages. Then a second PCR, running roughly 6 to 11 cycles, was carried out with a sample-barcoded 5' primer and a J-beta primer mix. All cDNA molecules were each tagged by a template-switch adaptor with 12 random nucleotides. TCRdb fed the 5' RACE reads into MiXCR, producing one record per CDR3 protein. The sample shows 650,000 or so distinct CDR3 sequences, 45% to 60% of them seen only once. Points from the study as a whole: Investigators viewed diversity estimates from one million T cells as underestimates, the study reported.

Ten or more counts support this clonotype. The antigen is unknown. This CDR3 is 15 amino acids long. Germline CDR1 reads SGDLS; CDR2 reads YYNGEE. V shed 4 bases, J shed 4 bases, and the junction held 10 bases outside the gene matches. Healthy Caucasians from Russia aged about 6 to 90 served as donors. Extraction yielded at least 5 micrograms of total RNA per sample. This sequence was found in a woman older than 75 in good health. The sample comprised blood. The chain recombines TRBV9 with TRBJ1-2, with 7 bases that match TRBD1. CDR3 coding DNA: TGTGCCAGCAGCCCCGAGGACAGGCGATCCTATGGCTACACCTTC. This gives the protein CASSPEDRRSYGYTF.